A single sample gave rise to the 28 T cell receptor beta chains below, sequenced in a study of CD8 T cells in ankylosing spondylitis. TCRdb independently ran MiXCR on the 5' RACE reads; one entry per CDR3 protein. The sample contains roughly 230,000 distinct CDR3 sequences, about a sixth of which appear only once. The sequencing sample was made of blood, either unsorted or a sorted T cell fraction (not recorded which). The receptors shown here come from a male donor with ankylosing spondylitis or in good health (not recorded which).

This clonotype was picked up a small number of times. The gene calls are TRBV9 and TRBJ2-5; no firm D call. Germline CDR1 reads SGDLS; CDR2 reads YYNGEE. CDR3 length: 13 amino acids. Trimming removed 0 bases at V and 4 bases at J, with 7 bases between. CDR3 sequence reads: CASSVAAAETQYF. DNA for the CDR3: TGTGCCAGCAGCGTAGCGGCTGCAGAGACCCAGTACTTC.

The CDR3 DNA follows: TGTGCCAGCAGTGACCTAGCGGGAGGGGAGACTAGCACAGATACGCAGTATTTT. This encodes CASSDLAGGETSTDTQYF. The rearrangement uses TRBV6-1 and TRBJ2-3; 12 positions agree with TRBD2. J was trimmed by 0 bases and V by 3 bases; bases with no gene match: 7. The length of the CDR3 is 18 residues. Per the germline V gene, CDR1 is MNHNS and CDR2 is SASEGT.

This clonotype was seen more than once but under ten times. This chain uses TRBV19 with TRBJ2-2, with 8 bases identical to TRBD2. Per the germline V gene, CDR1 is LNHDA and CDR2 is SQIVND (reference sequence). The CDR3 loop spans 16 amino acids. V lost 6 bases to trimming and J lost 5 bases; unmatched junction nucleotides: 11. The DNA of the CDR3 is TGTGCCAGTAGCCCGACCGGGACTAGTAATACCGGGGAGCTGTTTTTT. It yields the protein CASSPTGTSNTGELFF. Using reference TRBV19 and TRBJ2-2 for the parts outside the CDR3, the full variable domain is DGGITQSPKYLFRKEGQNVTLSCEQNLNHDAMYWYRQDPGQGLRLIYYSQIVNDFQKGDIAEGYSVSREKKESFPLTVTSAQKNPTAFYLCASSPTGTSNTGELFFGEGSRLTVL.

The chain uses TRBV7-2 and TRBJ2-7; 9 bases match TRBD1. The CDR3 is made up of 19 amino acids. Germline V gene lookup returns CDR1 SGHTA and CDR2 FQGNSA. J lost 0 bases, V lost 1 base, and 13 bases had no gene match. The CDR3 region has the DNA TGTGCCAGCAGCTTAGGCTCTGGGACAGGGTTAGCGTACTCCTACGAGCAGTACTTC. Protein product: CASSLGSGTGLAYSYEQYF.

This clonotype was counted only a few times. The V gene is TRBV13, the J gene TRBJ2-3; unclear D gene. V was trimmed by 5 bases and J by 0 bases, leaving 12 bases between them. The germline V gene encodes CDR1 PRHDT and CDR2 FYEKMQ (reference sequence). The CDR3 consists of 15 residues. Written as DNA, the CDR3 is TGTGCCAGCAGCCCCGAGACGCCTAGCACAGATACGCAGTATTTT. Its protein product is CASSPETPSTDTQYF.

This sequence joins TRBV7-9 and TRBJ1-2; a possible D gene is TRBD1 (5 bases). V lost 7 bases and J 3 bases, leaving 21 bases between the germline ends. CDR1 and CDR2 from the germline V gene are SEHNR and FQNEAQ (reference sequence). This CDR3 comprises 16 residues. Written as DNA, the CDR3 is TGTGCCAGCACTTCTGCCTCCCTGGAGGGGTACTATGGCTACACCTTC. Translation gives CASTSASLEGYYGYTF.

The V and J genes are TRBV7-9 and TRBJ1-1; TRBD1 aligns across 9 bases. Germline lookup yields CDR1 SEHNR and CDR2 FQNEAQ (reference sequence). The V and J ends lost 1 base and 4 bases, in that order; junction bases with no gene match: 7. The CDR3 covers 16 residues. Here the CDR3 DNA reads TGTGCCAGCAGCTTAGGGGGACAGGGAGAGTTCACTGAAGCTTTCTTT. Protein: CASSLGGQGEFTEAFF.

This clonotype was detected many times. The rearrangement uses TRBV27 and TRBJ2-1, with 13 nucleotides matching TRBD2. CDR3 length: 15 residues. V dropped 6 bases and J dropped 10; count of bases not matched to a gene: 9. Germline values: CDR1 MNHEY, CDR2 SMNVEV (reference sequence). CDR3 in amino acids: CASSPGTSGAGEQFF. The CDR3 DNA reads TGTGCCAGCAGCCCAGGGACTAGCGGGGCAGGGGAGCAGTTCTTC.

This chain connects TRBV4-1 to TRBJ2-7; D gene uncertain. The V end lost 1 base, the J end lost 4 bases, and 8 bases lay between the germline ends. The CDR3 has 13 amino acids. Germline V gives CDR1 MGHRA, CDR2 YSYEKL. In DNA, the CDR3 is TGCGCCAGCAGCCAAGTAGGCCTTTACGAGCAGTACTTC. It is translated as CASSQVGLYEQYF.

This clonotype was picked up a small number of times. The CDR3 loop reads CSVEFRGRSSTDTQYF. The CDR3 DNA is TGCAGCGTTGAATTCAGGGGACGGAGTAGCACAGATACGCAGTATTTT. This chain links TRBV29-1 with TRBJ2-3, with D perhaps matching TRBD1 (6 bases). The ends were cut back, 2 bases at V and 0 bases at J, with 15 bases in the middle. The germline CDR1 and CDR2 sequences are SQVTM and ANQGSEA. The length of the CDR3 is 16 residues.

In this sample, this clonotype turned up many times. This chain links TRBV27 with TRBJ2-3; 13 bases map to TRBD2. Germline V gene sequence: CDR1 MNHEY, CDR2 SMNVEV (reference sequence). CDR3 length: 16 amino acids. V lost 5 bases, J lost 2 bases, and 4 bases stayed unmatched. DNA for the CDR3: TGTGCCAGCAGTCCCGGACTAGCGGGGGTCACAGATACGCAGTATTTT. Translated, it gives CASSPGLAGVTDTQYF.

This clonotype was seen ten or more times. The rearrangement joins TRBV5-6 to TRBJ2-7; 7 bases are shared with TRBD1. CDR1 and CDR2 from the germline V gene are SGHDT and YYEEEE. The CDR3 sequence is 13 residues long. After removal of 4 bases from V and 5 bases from J, the junction contained 6 bases not matched to a gene. The CDR3 DNA reads as TGTGCCAGCAGCCTTCCGGGACAGAACGAGCAGTACTTC. Protein sequence: CASSLPGQNEQYF.

This clonotype was found many times. The V gene is TRBV6-1, the J gene TRBJ2-1; D is possibly TRBD2 (5 bases). The CDR3 is made up of 14 amino acids. The germline CDR1 and CDR2 sequences are MNHNS and SASEGT. Deletions cut 2 bases from V and 9 bases from J, with 14 bases between. The CDR3 nucleotides are TGTGCCAGCAGTGAAATTCACGGTGGGAGTGAGCAGTTCTTC. Protein product: CASSEIHGGSEQFF.

The chain uses TRBV6-6 and TRBJ1-1; D is unclear. V was pared by 8 bases and J by 8 bases, with 3 bases between. The CDR3 is made up of 8 amino acids. Germline V gene data show CDR1 as MNHNY and CDR2 as SVGAGI (reference sequence). CDR3: CASGEAFF. The DNA of the CDR3 is TGTGCCAGCGGGGAAGCTTTCTTT.

V gene TRBV4-3 combines with J gene TRBJ2-7; no clear D. CDR3 size: 14 residues. The V end lost 0 bases, the J end lost 0 bases, and 6 bases lay between the germline ends. Germline V lookup: CDR1 LGHNA, CDR2 YSLEER. The CDR3 region is CASSQEPSSYEQYF. CDR3 coding DNA: TGCGCCAGCAGCCAAGAACCAAGCTCCTACGAGCAGTACTTC.

There are many counts of this clonotype. V usage is TRBV7-9 and J usage is TRBJ2-1, with 9 bases matching TRBD1. Per germline, CDR1 SEHNR and CDR2 FQNEAQ (reference sequence). The junction had 5 bases not matched to a gene; V was cut back by 6 bases and J by 8 bases. The CDR3 covers 13 residues. The CDR3 is CASSTGTGYEQFF. Written as DNA, the CDR3 is TGTGCCAGCAGTACCGGGACAGGGTATGAGCAGTTCTTC.

This clonotype occurred many times. V is TRBV7-3 and J is TRBJ2-1; TRBD2 agrees at 10 bases. Trimming at V came to 5 bases and at J to 1 base, leaving 5 bases not matched to a gene. Germline CDR1 is SGHTA and CDR2 is FQGTGA. The CDR3 covers 16 residues. The CDR3 nucleotides read TGTGCCAGCAGCCCCGGACTAGCGGTTTCCTACAATGAGCAGTTCTTC. This codes for CASSPGLAVSYNEQFF.

This clonotype was seen more than once but under ten times. The rearrangement joins TRBV12-5 to TRBJ2-7; a weak D match, TRBD1 (5 bases). CDR1 is LGHNT and CDR2 is FRNRAP in the germline V gene. With 8 bases removed from V and 0 bases from J, the gap between germline ends came to 11 bases. The CDR3 loop spans 13 amino acids. This CDR3 is CASSETASYEQYF. The CDR3 region has the DNA TGTGCTAGTTCCGAGACAGCCTCCTACGAGCAGTACTTC.

The chain links TRBV7-3 to TRBJ2-2, with a possible D match to TRBD1 (5 bases). The V end was cut by 4 bases, the J end by 2 bases, with 14 bases between. The germline gives CDR1 SGHTA, CDR2 FQGTGA. The CDR3 covers 16 residues. The CDR3 reads CASSSNPTVNTGELFF. In DNA, the CDR3 is TGTGCCAGCAGCTCCAACCCGACAGTTAACACCGGGGAGCTGTTTTTT.

The chain has TRBV5-1 and TRBJ2-5, with D perhaps assigned TRBD1 or TRBD2 (5 bases each). Germline lookup yields CDR1 SGHRS and CDR2 YFSETQ. V lost 5 bases and J 2 bases, leaving 10 bases between the germline ends. The CDR3 is made up of 13 amino acids. The chain's CDR3 is CASSFWGQETQYF. In DNA form, the CDR3 reads TGCGCCAGCAGTTTTTGGGGGCAAGAGACCCAGTACTTC.

Many counts were recorded for this clonotype. The V and J genes are TRBV10-2 and TRBJ2-1, with D tentatively TRBD1 (5 bases). V was shortened by 0 bases and J by 0 bases, with 12 bases between the two germline ends. The CDR3 is 17 residues long. The germline V gene encodes CDR1 WSHSY and CDR2 SAAADI. The CDR3 sequence: CASSESVADSSYNEQFF. The CDR3 region has the DNA TGCGCCAGCAGTGAGTCGGTGGCCGACAGCTCCTACAATGAGCAGTTCTTC.

This clonotype was observed a few times. This chain links TRBV20-1 with TRBJ2-7; D not certain. This CDR3 spans 13 amino acids. The germline V gene encodes CDR1 DFQATT and CDR2 SNEGSKA (reference sequence). Trimming removed 0 bases at V and 8 bases at J, with 14 bases between. CDR3 sequence: CSAREPASLKQYF. CDR3 DNA: TGCAGTGCTAGAGAGCCCGCCTCCTTGAAGCAGTACTTC.

This chain joins TRBV28 and TRBJ2-1; 7 bases are a match to TRBD2. The CDR3 contains 15 residues. Germline assignment: CDR1 MDHEN and CDR2 SYDVKM. Trimming at V came to 6 bases and at J to 5 bases, leaving 10 bases not matched to a gene. The CDR3 DNA reads as TGTGCCAGCAGCCTCCTCGCGGGAGCCCACAATGAGCAGTTCTTC. This gives the protein CASSLLAGAHNEQFF.

V gene TRBV11-2 combines with J gene TRBJ2-1; D is ambiguous. V was cut by 0 bases and J by 6 bases, with 6 bases left in between. CDR3 length: 13 residues. Germline V gene data show CDR1 as SGHAT and CDR2 as FQNNGV. Here the CDR3 reads CASSLDFINEQFF. The CDR3 DNA sequence: TGTGCCAGCAGCTTAGATTTTATCAATGAGCAGTTCTTC.

This rearrangement joins TRBV29-1 to TRBJ2-7, with TRBD2 matching 7 bases. CDR1 SQVTM and CDR2 ANQGSEA come from the germline V gene. After removal of 4 bases from V and 0 bases from J, the junction contained 18 bases not matched to a gene. The CDR3 length is 18 residues. DNA of the CDR3: TGCAGCGTTGTTGGGGGGGGTATCGAAGGGGACGCCTCCTACGAGCAGTACTTC. Translated: CSVVGGGIEGDASYEQYF.

This rearrangement joins TRBV4-2 to TRBJ2-1; no clear D gene. The germline V gene has CDR1 LGHNA and CDR2 YNFKEQ. Trimming took off 3 bases at V and 6 bases at J, with 3 bases between the two ends. This CDR3 has 11 residues. The CDR3 is CASSHTNEQFF. The DNA for the CDR3 is TGTGCCAGCAGCCACACCAATGAGCAGTTCTTC.

The table lists this clonotype with a few counts. This chain joins TRBV12-3 or TRBV12-4 and TRBJ2-3; 8 bases are shared with TRBD1. Germline trimming cut 6 bases from V and 2 bases from J; bases unmatched to any gene: 10. The CDR3 covers 16 residues. The CDR3 DNA reads TGTGCCAGCAGGCCTAAAGTGGGACAGGACACAGATACGCAGTATTTT. Translated: CASRPKVGQDTDTQYF.

This clonotype was counted ten times or more. The rearrangement joins TRBV3-1 to TRBJ2-1; tentative D call: TRBD1 (6 bases). CDR3 length: 16 residues. V lost 1 base, J lost 8 bases, and 18 bases lay in between. Germline V lookup: CDR1 LGHDT, CDR2 YNNKEL (reference sequence). The chain's CDR3 is CASSQVGDIAMDEQFF. CDR3 nucleotides: TGTGCCAGCAGCCAAGTGGGGGACATTGCCATGGATGAGCAGTTCTTC.